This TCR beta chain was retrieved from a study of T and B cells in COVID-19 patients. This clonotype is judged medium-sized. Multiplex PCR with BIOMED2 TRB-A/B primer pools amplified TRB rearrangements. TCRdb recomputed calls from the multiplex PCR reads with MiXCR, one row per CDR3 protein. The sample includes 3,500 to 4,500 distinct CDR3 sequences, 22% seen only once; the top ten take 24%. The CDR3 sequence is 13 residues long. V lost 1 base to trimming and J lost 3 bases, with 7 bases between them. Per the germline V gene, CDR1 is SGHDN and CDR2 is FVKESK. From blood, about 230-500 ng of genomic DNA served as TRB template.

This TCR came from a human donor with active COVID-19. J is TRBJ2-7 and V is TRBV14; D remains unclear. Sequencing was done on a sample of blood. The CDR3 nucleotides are TGTGCCAGCAGCCAAGGGTACGGCTACGAGCAGTACTTC. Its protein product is CASSQGYGYEQYF.